Sequencing of this T cell receptor (beta chain) was carried out in a study of T cell responses to AZD1222 COVID-19 vaccine. Across the study: Samples with a second dose at about 4 or about 12 weeks were pooled together. Study-level findings and limits: There were vaccine-associated CD4 TCRs across spike, dominant at 160-218 and 743-854.

Here immunoSEQ multiplex PCR was the method, and the copy in TCRdb shows in-frame clones only, minus some. The sample has some 130,000 clones, roughly 90% seen once. Looked up from germline, CDR1 is MNHEY and CDR2 is SMNVEV (reference sequence). The CDR3 sequence is 15 residues long. Trimming pared 1 base from V and 0 bases from J, leaving 9 bases between. Concerning this clone itself: The antigen is not known.

V is TRBV27 and J is TRBJ1-2, with D perhaps matching TRBD1 (5 bases). The sequencing used peripheral blood, collected on day 0 of AZD1222 vaccination. This receptor was obtained from an adult in good health. CDR3 sequence reads: CASSLWGFPNYGYTF. The CDR3 coding sequence is TGTGCCAGCAGTTTATGGGGGTTTCCTAACTATGGCTACACCTTC.